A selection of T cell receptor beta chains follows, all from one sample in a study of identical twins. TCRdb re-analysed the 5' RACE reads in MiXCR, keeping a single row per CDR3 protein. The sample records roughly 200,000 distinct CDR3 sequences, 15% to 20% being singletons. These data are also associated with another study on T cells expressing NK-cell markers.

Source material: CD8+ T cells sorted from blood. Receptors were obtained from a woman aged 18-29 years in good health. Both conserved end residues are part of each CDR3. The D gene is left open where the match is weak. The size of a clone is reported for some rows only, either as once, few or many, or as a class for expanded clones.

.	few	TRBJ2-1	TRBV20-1	CSARINEQFF	TGCAGTGCTAGAATCAATGAGCAGTTCTTC
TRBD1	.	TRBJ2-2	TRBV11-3	CASSSWTGNTGELFF	TGTGCCAGCAGCTCGTGGACAGGGAACACCGGGGAGCTGTTTTTT
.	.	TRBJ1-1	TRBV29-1	CSVDLYIGGVNTEAFF	TGCAGCGTCGACCTATATATTGGGGGGGTGAACACTGAAGCTTTCTTT
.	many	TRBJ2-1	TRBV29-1	CSVDVGGYNEQFF	TGCAGCGTTGACGTGGGTGGGTACAATGAGCAGTTCTTC
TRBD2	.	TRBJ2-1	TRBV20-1	CSARERGGDEQFF	TGCAGTGCTAGAGAGCGGGGGGGGGATGAGCAGTTCTTC
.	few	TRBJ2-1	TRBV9	CASSVGGSLHEQFF	TGTGCCAGCAGCGTAGGGGGTAGCCTCCATGAGCAGTTCTTC
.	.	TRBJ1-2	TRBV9	CASSVGGNGYTF	TGTGCCAGCAGCGTCGGAGGGAATGGCTACACCTTC
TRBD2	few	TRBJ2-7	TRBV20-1	CSARSPLAGGHEQYF	TGCAGTGCTAGGTCCCCCCTAGCGGGAGGCCACGAGCAGTACTTC
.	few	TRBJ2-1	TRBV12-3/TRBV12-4	CASSLGFVDEQFF	TGTGCCAGCAGTTTGGGGTTCGTCGATGAGCAGTTCTTC
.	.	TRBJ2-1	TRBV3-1	CASTREVQGINEQFF	TGTGCCAGCACCAGAGAGGTGCAGGGGATCAATGAGCAGTTCTTC
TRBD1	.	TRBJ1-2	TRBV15	CATSPRTGGFRYTF	TGTGCCACCAGCCCTAGGACAGGGGGCTTTCGCTACACCTTC
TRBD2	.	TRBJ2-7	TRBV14	CASSHSGTNWQYF	TGTGCCAGCAGCCATTCCGGGACTAACTGGCAGTACTTC
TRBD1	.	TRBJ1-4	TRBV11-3	CASSALTGEAEKLFF	TGTGCCAGCAGCGCCCTGACAGGGGAGGCTGAAAAACTGTTTTTT
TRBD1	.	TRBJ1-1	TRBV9	CASSGVQGGNTEAFF	TGTGCCAGCAGCGGAGTACAGGGGGGAAACACTGAAGCTTTCTTT
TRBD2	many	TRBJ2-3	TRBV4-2	CASTPSGGASDTQYF	TGTGCCAGCACCCCTAGCGGGGGGGCGTCAGATACGCAGTATTTT
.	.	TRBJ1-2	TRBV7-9	CASSLGHPRAYGYTF	TGTGCCAGCAGCTTAGGACACCCCCGGGCCTATGGCTACACCTTC
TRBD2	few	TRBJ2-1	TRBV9	CASSAAGLAFNEQFF	TGTGCCAGCAGCGCGGCGGGACTAGCTTTTAATGAGCAGTTCTTC
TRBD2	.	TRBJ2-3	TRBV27	CASSPSGGADTQYF	TGTGCCAGCAGTCCCAGCGGGGGGGCGGATACGCAGTATTTT
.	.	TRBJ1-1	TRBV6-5	CASSYSLARPNTEAFF	TGTGCCAGCAGTTACTCTCTGGCCAGGCCAAACACTGAAGCTTTCTTT
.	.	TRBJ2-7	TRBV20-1	CSARDFPNPAHEQYF	TGCAGTGCTAGAGATTTTCCTAACCCAGCCCACGAGCAGTACTTC
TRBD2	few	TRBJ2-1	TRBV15	CATSRQGLAGNEQFF	TGTGCCACCAGCAGACAAGGACTAGCGGGAAATGAGCAGTTCTTC
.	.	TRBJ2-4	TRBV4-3	CASSQEWTAKNIQYF	TGCGCCAGCAGCCAAGAATGGACAGCGAAAAACATTCAGTACTTC
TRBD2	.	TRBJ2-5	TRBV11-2	CASSPLAEETQYF	TGTGCCAGCAGCCCTCTAGCGGAAGAGACCCAGTACTTC
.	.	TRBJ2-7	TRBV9	CASSVAKTFGYEQYF	TGTGCCAGCAGCGTAGCGAAAACCTTCGGCTACGAGCAGTACTTC
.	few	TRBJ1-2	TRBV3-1	CASTGGLYGYTF	TGTGCCAGCACAGGTGGCCTCTATGGCTACACCTTC
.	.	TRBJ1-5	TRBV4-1	CASSLGPEVSKPQHF	TGCGCCAGCAGCCTTGGGCCGGAGGTTAGCAAGCCCCAGCATTTT
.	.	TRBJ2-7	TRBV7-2	CASSYSDEQYF	TGTGCCAGCAGCTACTCAGACGAGCAGTACTTC
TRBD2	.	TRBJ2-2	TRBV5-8	CASSTRSGGPTGELFF	TGTGCCAGCAGCACTCGCTCGGGGGGGCCCACCGGGGAGCTGTTTTTT
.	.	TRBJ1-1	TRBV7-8	CASKSTGEAFF	TGTGCCAGCAAGTCGACAGGTGAAGCTTTCTTT
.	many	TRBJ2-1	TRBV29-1	CSVDGVRGSYDEQFF	TGCAGCGTTGATGGAGTGAGGGGGTCATACGATGAGCAGTTCTTC